Sequencing of this T cell receptor beta chain was carried out in a study of T-cell reconstitution after alpha-beta-depleted transplantation in children. In this sample, this clonotype turned up a few times. Unique molecular identifiers were built into the TCRbeta library. Each CDR3 protein gets one entry after TCRdb re-called the PCR reads with MiXCR. The sample carries hundreds of thousands of distinct CDR3 sequences, approximately 16% recorded once. Germline trimming cut 1 base from V and 9 bases from J; bases unmatched to any gene: 13. This CDR3 spans 16 amino acids. Germline CDR1 and CDR2: DFQATT and SNEGSKA (reference sequence).

Sample: PBMCs from the stem cell graft donor, taken from the stem cell graft. This receptor was taken from a human donor who donated a stem cell graft to a child with acute myeloid leukemia. The genes are TRBV20-1 and TRBJ1-5; 9 bases line up with TRBD1. The CDR3 bases are TGCAGTGCTAGAGGCAGAGGGGGGGACAGGGAGCGGCCCCAGCATTTT. Amino acid sequence: CSARGRGGDRERPQHF.